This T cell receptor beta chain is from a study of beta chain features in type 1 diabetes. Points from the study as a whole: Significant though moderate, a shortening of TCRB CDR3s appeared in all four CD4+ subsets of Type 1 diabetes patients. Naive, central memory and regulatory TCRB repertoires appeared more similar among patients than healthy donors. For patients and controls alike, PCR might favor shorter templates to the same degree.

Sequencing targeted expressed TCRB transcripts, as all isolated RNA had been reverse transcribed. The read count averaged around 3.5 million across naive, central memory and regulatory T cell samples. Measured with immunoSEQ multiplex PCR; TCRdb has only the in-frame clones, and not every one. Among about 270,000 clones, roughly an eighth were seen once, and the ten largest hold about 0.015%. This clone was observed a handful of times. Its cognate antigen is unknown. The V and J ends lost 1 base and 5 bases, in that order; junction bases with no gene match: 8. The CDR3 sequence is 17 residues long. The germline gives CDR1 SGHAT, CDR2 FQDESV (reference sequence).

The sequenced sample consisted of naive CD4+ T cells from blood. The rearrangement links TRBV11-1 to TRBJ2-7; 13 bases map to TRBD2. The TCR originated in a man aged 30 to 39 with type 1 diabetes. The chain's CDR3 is CASSLGTSGSLSHEQYF. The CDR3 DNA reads TGTGCCAGCAGCTTAGGGACTAGCGGGAGTCTATCGCACGAGCAGTACTTC.